A single TCR beta chain is shown here with its context. The data derive from a study of blood T cell repertoires in COVID-19. Study-level background: Sources were T cells, B-cell-depleted T cells, or PBMCs; the material itself was cDNA or gDNA.

Generated by immunoSEQ multiplex PCR, the TCRdb table keeps only in-frame clones and is missing some. In the table there are approximately 240,000 clones, roughly 83% of which are singletons. Assignment of participants to cohorts was predicated upon participant-reported clinical history. This sequence was found in a woman in her thirties or forties with acute COVID-19. Material: PBMCs or T cells enriched from blood (not recorded which).

The CDR3: CASSRGLAGGPNNEQFF. CDR3 sequence (DNA): TGTGCCAGCAGCCGAGGACTAGCGGGAGGGCCGAACAATGAGCAGTTCTTC. V is TRBV3-1 (or the pseudogene TRBV3-2) and J is TRBJ2-1; 15 bases fit TRBD2. CDR1 and CDR2 (germline): LGHDT, YNNKEL (reference sequence). There are 17 residues in the CDR3. V gave up 4 bases and J gave up 5 bases; unmatched junction bases: 6.